This is a list of T cell receptor beta chains from one sample in a study of T-cell reconstitution after alpha-beta-depleted transplantation in children. Each CDR3 protein is one row after TCRdb ran MiXCR on the PCR reads. The sample has under 850,000 distinct CDR3 sequences, about an eighth seen once. The material was PBMCs, obtained before TCRalphabeta/CD19-depleted stem cell transplant. These receptors came from a girl aged 2 to 10 with congenital amegakaryocytic thrombocytopenia, due to receive a stem cell transplant. The CDR3 runs from the conserved cysteine through the conserved F or W. D genes are given only for firm matches. The size field is filled for only some rows; it gives once, few, many or a size class.

TRBD2 | TRBJ2-1 | TRBV20-1 | many | TGCAGTGCTGCCGGGACTAGCGGGAGTTTATTGATCAATGAGCAGTTCTTC | CSAAGTSGSLLINEQFF
- | TRBJ2-7 | TRBV20-1 | many | TGCAGTGCTAGCCAAACTACCACCTACGAGCAGTACTTC | CSASQTTTYEQYF
- | TRBJ2-7 | TRBV5-1 | - | TGCGCCAGCAGCTGGGACAAGTCCTACGAGCAGTACTTC | CASSWDKSYEQYF
- | TRBJ2-2 | TRBV29-1 | many | TGCAGCACCCCGGGGGGCAGGTTCGGAACCGGGGAGCTGTTTTTT | CSTPGGRFGTGELFF
TRBD1 | TRBJ1-5 | TRBV4-2 | many | TGTGCCAGCAGCCAAAATTCGGACAGGGGAGGGCCCCAGCATTTT | CASSQNSDRGGPQHF
- | TRBJ1-1 | TRBV5-1 | many | TGCGCCAGCAGCTTGGAGGGGGGTAGGGAAGCTTTCTTT | CASSLEGGREAFF
- | TRBJ2-1 | TRBV29-1 | few | TGCAGCGTTGAACAGGCTTCCTACAATGAGCAGTTCTTC | CSVEQASYNEQFF
- | TRBJ2-5 | TRBV28 | many | TGTGCCAGCAGTTTTTTGGGACACCTGTACTTC | CASSFLGHLYF
TRBD1 | TRBJ2-2 | TRBV7-3 | few | TGTGCCAGCAGCTACACACCGGGACAGGTCACCGGGGAGCTGTTTTTT | CASSYTPGQVTGELFF
TRBD2 | TRBJ2-1 | TRBV12-3/TRBV12-4 | many | TGTGCCAGCAGTTTGGGACTAGCGGGAGTAGTAGTTGAGGAGCAGTTCTTC | CASSLGLAGVVVEEQFF
TRBD1 | TRBJ1-5 | TRBV20-1 | many | TGCAGTGCTAGAGCCGGGACAGGGATTAATCAGCCCCAGCATTTT | CSARAGTGINQPQHF
- | TRBJ2-5 | TRBV5-1 | - | TGCGCCAGCAGTCTGTGGGGTAATGAAGAGACCCAGTACTTC | CASSLWGNEETQYF
TRBD2 | TRBJ2-5 | TRBV20-1 | few | TGCAGTCCCCTACTAGCGGGAGGGCAACGGGCCCAGTACTTC | CSPLLAGGQRAQYF
- | TRBJ1-5 | TRBV15 | many | TGTGCCACCAGCAGAGTACGGGGGGATCAGCCCCAGCATTTT | CATSRVRGDQPQHF
- | TRBJ2-1 | TRBV15 | many | TGTGCCACCAGGTCTTACAATGAGCAGTTCTTC | CATRSYNEQFF
- | TRBJ2-5 | TRBV12-3/TRBV12-4 | few | TGTGCCAGCCGGCAGGGGGGGAAAGAGACCCAGTACTTC | CASRQGGKETQYF
- | TRBJ1-5 | TRBV28 | few | TGTGCCAGCAGTTTAGGGCAGGACCATCAGCCCCAGCATTTT | CASSLGQDHQPQHF
- | TRBJ2-3 | TRBV5-1 | many | TGCGCCAGCAGCTTGGTGGCGGGCACCACAGATACGCAGTATTTT | CASSLVAGTTDTQYF
- | TRBJ1-5 | TRBV20-1 | many | TGCAGTGCTAGTAGTGAGCTAGGCCAGCCCCAGCATTTT | CSASSELGQPQHF
TRBD2 | TRBJ2-5 | TRBV7-7 | many | TGTGCCAGCAGTCGACGACCCCGGGAGGTGGAGACCCAGTACTTC | CASSRRPREVETQYF
- | TRBJ1-1 | TRBV4-1 | many | TGCGCCAGCAGCCAGTCGCGAAGCACTGAAGCTTTCTTT | CASSQSRSTEAFF
TRBD2 | TRBJ2-7 | TRBV5-6 | many | TGTGCCAGCAGTTTGGGACTAGCGGATCCCTACGAGCAGTACTTC | CASSLGLADPYEQYF
- | TRBJ2-5 | TRBV5-1 | - | TGCGCCAGCAGCTTAATGGTGTCTACGGAGGCCCAGTACTTC | CASSLMVSTEAQYF
- | TRBJ2-1 | TRBV25-1 | many | TGTGCCAGCACCGATTCGATCCTGATCAATGAGCAGTTCTTC | CASTDSILINEQFF
- | TRBJ2-3 | TRBV12-3/TRBV12-4 | few | TGTGCCAGCAGCCTGGGACGGGATAGCACGCAGTATTTT | CASSLGRDSTQYF
TRBD2 | TRBJ2-1 | TRBV7-2 | many | TGTGCCAGCAGCTTACTAGCGGGAGTAAGGGTTGAGCAGTTCTTC | CASSLLAGVRVEQFF
- | TRBJ2-1 | TRBV5-1 | - | TGCGCCAGCAGCTTGGTTATGGACCTTAATGAGCAGTTCTTC | CASSLVMDLNEQFF
TRBD1 | TRBJ2-5 | TRBV20-1 | many | TGCAGTGCTAGAGGACAGGGAGATGAGACCCAGTACTTC | CSARGQGDETQYF
- | TRBJ1-1 | TRBV6-5 | many | TGTGCCAGCATCGAGACAGGTACCACTGAAGCTTTCTTT | CASIETGTTEAFF
- | TRBJ2-3 | TRBV4-2 | - | TGTGCCAGCAGCCAAGCCGACGGGGGCATGAAGGGAGATACGCAGTATTTT | CASSQADGGMKGDTQYF
- | TRBJ2-7 | TRBV12-3/TRBV12-4 | many | TGTGCCAGCAGTTCCGGAGGGGAGCAGTACTTC | CASSSGGEQYF